A single sample gave rise to the 24 T cell receptor beta chains below, sequenced in a study of T cells in Graves' hyperthyroidism and ophthalmopathy. RNA transcripts gave rise to amplified TCR beta CDR3 regions. HTBI primers were employed in a first-round RT-PCR of the TCR CDR3. TCRdb processed the multiplex PCR reads anew with MiXCR; each CDR3 protein has one entry. The table includes 300,000 to 450,000 distinct CDR3 sequences, 15% detected once. Sequenced input: blood. These receptors were taken from a woman in her thirties with Graves' hyperthyroidism.

This clonotype showed up many times. This chain uses TRBV2 with TRBJ1-4, with D perhaps TRBD1 (5 bases). CDR3 length: 17 residues. CDR1 SNHLY and CDR2 FYNNEI come from the germline V gene. Trimming cost V 4 bases and J 0 bases, with 15 bases left between them. CDR3 nucleotides: TGTGCCAGCAGTGTTAAGAGACAGATCGCAACTAATGAAAAACTGTTTTTT. Its protein is CASSVKRQIATNEKLFF.

This clonotype has only a few counts. The CDR3 region has the DNA TGCGCCAGCAGCTTCGGACAGAGGGACAATGAGCAGTTCTTC. This sequence encodes CASSFGQRDNEQFF. The gene calls are TRBV5-1 and TRBJ2-1; possible D gene TRBD1, 6 bases. CDR3 length equals 14 residues. Trimming cost V 2 bases and J 5 bases, with 11 bases left between them. Per germline, CDR1 SGHRS and CDR2 YFSETQ.

This clonotype was counted only a few times. The chain joins TRBV27 to TRBJ2-7, with 13 bases identical to TRBD2. V was pared by 6 bases and J by 1 base, with 6 bases of the junction left unmatched. Germline V gives CDR1 MNHEY, CDR2 SMNVEV (reference sequence). There are 16 residues in the CDR3. CDR3 bases: TGTGCCAGCAGCCGGGGACTAGCGGGACTTTCCTACGAGCAGTACTTC. It yields the protein CASSRGLAGLSYEQYF.

The chain couples TRBV18 to TRBJ1-5, with 7 nucleotides matching TRBD1. Unmatched junction bases numbered 8, after V lost 8 bases and J lost 4 bases. This CDR3 has 14 amino acids. The germline V gene has CDR1 KGHSH and CDR2 LQKENI. The CDR3 region has the DNA TGTGCCAGCCGAGAGGGGGCGATAAATCAGCCCCAGCATTTT. This gives the protein CASREGAINQPQHF.

In the case of this clonotype: The germline gene is not matched at one end of the junction; a read error may be the cause. The rearrangement joins TRBV7-2 to TRBJ2-7, with TRBD2 matching 10 bases. The CDR3 length is 15 residues. CDR1 is SGHTA and CDR2 is FQGNSA in the germline V gene. CDR3 sequence reads: CASSLPSGGRNEKYF. The CDR3 nucleotides are TGTGCCAGCAGCCTCCCTAGCGGGGGCAGGAACGAGAAGTACTTC.

The sample holds many counts of this clonotype. The rearrangement joins TRBV12-3 or TRBV12-4 to TRBJ1-1; possibly TRBD1 for D (6 bases). The CDR3 contains 16 residues. Trimming took 1 base from V and 3 from J, leaving 15 bases between them. The chain's CDR3 is CASSLGGGGLDTEAFF. CDR3 nucleotides: TGTGCCAGCAGTTTAGGCGGCGGGGGGCTTGACACTGAAGCTTTCTTT.

This clonotype has a count of ten or more. V is TRBV2 and J is TRBJ2-7; 13 bases line up with TRBD2. V gave up 8 bases and J gave up 1 base; unmatched junction bases: 5. CDR1 and CDR2 (germline): SNHLY, FYNNEI. CDR3 length equals 15 residues. The CDR3 reads CASGLAGAMSYEQYF. CDR3 coding DNA: TGTGCCAGCGGACTAGCGGGAGCGATGTCCTACGAGCAGTACTTC.

CDR3 protein: CASSVEQRSEKLFF. The CDR3 region has the DNA TGTGCCAGCAGCGTAGAACAGCGGAGTGAAAAACTGTTTTTT. The chain links TRBV9 to TRBJ1-4; D unclear. Trimming removed 0 bases from V and 7 bases from J, with 10 bases in between. This CDR3 comprises 14 residues. Germline values: CDR1 SGDLS, CDR2 YYNGEE.

Worth noting for this clonotype: A junction end diverges from the germline sequence, so it may reflect a read error. This chain connects TRBV28 to TRBJ2-5; 14 bases match TRBD2. The CDR3 length is 13 residues. CDR1 MDHEN and CDR2 SYDVKM come from the germline V gene. The CDR3 DNA follows: TGTGCCAGCAGTTTAGGGCGGACTAGCGGGAGGCACTTC. Encoded protein: CASSLGRTSGRHF.

This clonotype was observed a handful of times. V and J are TRBV20-1 and TRBJ1-6, with 9 bases fitting TRBD1. The CDR3 sequence is 14 residues long. CDR1 and CDR2 from the germline V gene are DFQATT and SNEGSKA (reference sequence). V gave up 5 bases and J gave up 8 bases; unmatched junction bases: 7. CDR3: CSAYSGQGYSPLHF. The CDR3 DNA reads as TGCAGTGCTTATTCGGGACAGGGCTATTCACCCCTCCACTTT.

This clonotype turned up a few times. CDR3 protein: CASSKTSGSADTQYF. CDR3 bases: TGTGCCAGCAGCAAGACTAGCGGGAGTGCAGATACGCAGTATTTT. This sequence joins TRBV9 and TRBJ2-3; 12 nucleotides align to TRBD2. Germline V gives CDR1 SGDLS, CDR2 YYNGEE. This CDR3 spans 15 amino acids. The trim removed 4 bases at V and 4 bases at J, leaving 4 bases unmatched.

This clonotype was observed a few times. This chain links TRBV6-1 with TRBJ1-2; D ambiguous. CDR3 size: 14 residues. Germline-derived CDR1 and CDR2 are MNHNS and SASEGT. Trimming took off 1 base at V and 3 bases at J, with 9 bases between the two ends. The CDR3 coding sequence is TGTGCCAGCAGTGAAGGGGGTCTCGACTATGGCTACACCTTC. This translates into CASSEGGLDYGYTF.

This clonotype turned up a few times. The chain is built from TRBV4-1 and TRBJ1-6; 7 bases are shared with TRBD1. The CDR3 has 19 residues. Per the germline V gene, CDR1 is MGHRA and CDR2 is YSYEKL. The trim removed 0 bases at V and 3 bases at J, leaving 11 bases unmatched. The CDR3: CASSQENPGAGGYNSPLHF. CDR3 nucleotide sequence: TGCGCCAGCAGCCAAGAAAACCCCGGGGCAGGGGGCTATAATTCACCCCTCCACTTT.

This clonotype was seen at least ten times. The V and J genes are TRBV11-2 and TRBJ2-6, with 8 nucleotides matching TRBD1. J gave up 2 bases and V 1 base, and 10 bases lay outside the gene matches. Germline V gene lookup returns CDR1 SGHAT and CDR2 FQNNGV. The CDR3 loop spans 19 amino acids. CDR3 region: CASSLAGQGRAAGANVLTF. CDR3 coding DNA: TGTGCCAGCAGCTTAGCTGGACAGGGAAGGGCAGCTGGGGCCAACGTCCTGACTTTC.

The table lists this clonotype with many counts. The chain is built from TRBV7-9 and TRBJ2-5; D ambiguous. Deletions cut 2 bases from V and 1 base from J, with 11 bases between. The CDR3 consists of 15 residues. Germline loops: CDR1 SEHNR, CDR2 FQNEAQ (reference sequence). CDR3 in amino acids: CASSLLRRSQETQYF. As DNA, the CDR3 is TGTGCCAGCAGCTTACTGAGGCGGAGCCAAGAGACCCAGTACTTC.

This sequence joins TRBV5-1 and TRBJ2-7; TRBD1 is a possible D gene (6 bases). The CDR3 consists of 15 residues. Germline V lookup: CDR1 SGHRS, CDR2 YFSETQ. Between the trimmed V and J ends, which lost 0 bases and 0 bases, there was a span of 10 bases. The CDR3 is CASSLVPGDSYEQYF. CDR3 coding DNA: TGCGCCAGCAGCTTGGTACCAGGGGACTCCTACGAGCAGTACTTC.

This clonotype was picked up many times. This chain joins TRBV11-2 and TRBJ1-5; D may be TRBD1 (6 bases). The CDR3 sequence is 16 residues long. CDR1 and CDR2 from the germline V gene are SGHAT and FQNNGV. Trimming left V 2 bases short and J 2 bases short, with 13 bases between. The CDR3 sequence is CASSLILQGGNQPQHF. As DNA, the CDR3 is TGTGCCAGCAGCTTAATATTACAGGGTGGCAATCAGCCCCAGCATTTT.

This clonotype was counted a few times. The CDR3 reads CASSIRTSGSRRTDTQYF. In nucleotides, the CDR3 is TGCGCCAGCAGTATCAGGACTAGCGGGAGTCGTCGGACAGATACGCAGTATTTT. The J gene is TRBJ2-3, the V gene TRBV5-1; 13 bases are shared with TRBD2. The CDR3 extends over 18 amino acids. Per germline, CDR1 SGHRS and CDR2 YFSETQ. V shed 5 bases and J 3 bases; nucleotides not matched to a gene: 12.

Details on this clonotype: This may arise from a read error, as a much more abundant clone is one base away. The genes are TRBV11-2 and TRBJ1-6; D possibly corresponds to TRBD1 (6 bases). The CDR3 spans 13 residues. Germline V gene lookup returns CDR1 SGHAT and CDR2 FQNNGV. In DNA form, the CDR3 reads TGTGCCGGCAGCTACCTAACAGGGAGCCCCCTCCACTTT. Its translation: CAGSYLTGSPLHF.

The V gene is TRBV30, the J gene TRBJ1-4; D unclear. Germline-derived CDR1 and CDR2 are GTSNPN and SVGIG (reference sequence). The CDR3 extends over 15 amino acids. V was trimmed by 0 bases and J by 7 bases, leaving 15 bases between them. For the CDR3, the DNA is TGTGCCTGGAGTGTATGGTCAGGCGACGGTGAAAAACTGTTTTTT. Protein sequence: CAWSVWSGDGEKLFF.

This clonotype has only a few counts. The chain combines TRBV27 with TRBJ2-1, with 15 nucleotides matching TRBD2. J lost 7 bases, V lost 7 bases, and 11 bases had no gene match. The germline V gene has CDR1 MNHEY and CDR2 SMNVEV (reference sequence). The length of the CDR3 is 17 residues. The CDR3: CASTDPGTSGRKNEQFF. CDR3 nucleotides: TGTGCCAGCACCGATCCCGGGACTAGCGGGAGGAAGAATGAGCAGTTCTTC.

The chain joins TRBV3-1 to TRBJ2-3, with TRBD2 identical over 11 bases. The CDR3 has 15 amino acids. After removal of 10 bases from V and 4 bases from J, the junction contained 10 bases not matched to a gene. The V gene's germline CDR1 is LGHDT and CDR2 YNNKEL (reference sequence). The CDR3 sequence is CATVLLAGDADTQYF. DNA of the CDR3: TGTGCCACGGTCCTACTAGCGGGAGATGCAGATACGCAGTATTTT.

The rearrangement links TRBV11-3 to TRBJ1-2; D is perhaps TRBD1 (6 bases). This CDR3 has 16 amino acids. CDR1 is SGHNT and CDR2 is YENEEA in the germline V gene. V lost 5 bases and J lost 4, with 20 bases in between. The CDR3 region is CASSQDWGAEGYGYTF. The CDR3 region has the DNA TGTGCCAGCAGCCAAGATTGGGGGGCGGAGGGCTATGGCTACACCTTC.

This clonotype was detected many times. The chain carries TRBV5-1 and TRBJ2-1; D gene unclear. CDR3 length: 15 amino acids. Germline-derived CDR1 and CDR2 are SGHRS and YFSETQ. Trimming shortened V by 4 bases and J by 2 bases, and 13 bases separated the two germline ends. The CDR3 reads CASSLNYEPYNEQFF. DNA of the CDR3: TGCGCCAGCAGCCTCAACTATGAACCCTACAATGAGCAGTTCTTC.